Listed below are T cell receptor beta chains from one sample, sequenced in a study of T cells after yellow fever vaccination. Each CDR3 protein gets one entry after TCRdb re-called the 5' RACE reads with MiXCR. The data hold about 50,000 distinct CDR3 sequences, with 7% to 8.5% observed a single time. This specimen consisted of CD8+ T cells sorted from PBMCs, obtained approximately 16 days after the first yellow fever vaccination. Every receptor here comes from a man aged 18 to 30 who received the YFV17D yellow fever vaccine. The CDR3 runs from the conserved cysteine through the conserved F or W. Fields, in order: D gene, V gene, J gene, clone size, CDR3 protein, CDR3 DNA. D genes are given only for firm matches. Expanded clones get a size class; other rows say once, few or many, or leave the size out.

D: -
V: TRBV12-5
J: TRBJ1-1
size: many
CDR3: CASGLGEAFTEAFF
DNA: TGTGCTAGTGGTTTAGGTGAGGCGTTCACTGAAGCTTTCTTT

D: -
V: TRBV7-7
J: TRBJ2-2
size: many
CDR3: CASSLEVSAGELFF
DNA: TGTGCTAGCAGCTTAGAAGTATCGGCCGGGGAGCTGTTTTTT

D: -
V: TRBV12-3/TRBV12-4
J: TRBJ2-2
size: -
CDR3: CASSQGELFF
DNA: TGTGCCAGCAGTCAGGGGGAGCTGTTTTTT

D: -
V: TRBV11-2
J: TRBJ2-7
size: many
CDR3: CASSSRGEGTYEQYF
DNA: TGTGCCAGCAGCTCCCGCGGGGAAGGGACCTACGAGCAGTACTTC

D: TRBD2
V: TRBV27
J: TRBJ2-1
size: many
CDR3: CASSLSAGGPIEQFF
DNA: TGTGCCAGCAGTTTATCGGCGGGGGGGCCGATAGAGCAGTTCTTC

D: TRBD1
V: TRBV4-1
J: TRBJ2-6
size: many
CDR3: CASSQQDRVTFSGANVLTF
DNA: TGCGCCAGCAGCCAGCAAGACAGGGTCACTTTCTCTGGGGCCAACGTCCTGACTTTC

D: -
V: TRBV6-5
J: TRBJ1-1
size: many
CDR3: CASSTTGFTEAFF
DNA: TGTGCCAGCAGCACCACAGGGTTCACTGAAGCTTTCTTT

D: -
V: TRBV7-8
J: TRBJ2-1
size: many
CDR3: CASSGKGLTYNEQFF
DNA: TGTGCCAGCAGCGGTAAGGGCCTAACCTACAATGAGCAGTTCTTC

D: TRBD1
V: TRBV6-1
J: TRBJ1-1
size: many
CDR3: CASSAGTGGYIEAFF
DNA: TGTGCCAGCAGTGCCGGGACAGGGGGTTATATTGAAGCTTTCTTT

D: -
V: TRBV12-3/TRBV12-4
J: TRBJ2-4
size: many
CDR3: CASSEQGSAKNIQYF
DNA: TGTGCCAGCAGTGAACAGGGATCGGCCAAAAACATTCAGTACTTC

D: TRBD1
V: TRBV24-1
J: TRBJ2-3
size: many
CDR3: CATRQGAGDTQYF
DNA: TGTGCCACCAGACAGGGGGCAGGTGATACGCAGTATTTT

D: -
V: TRBV7-2
J: TRBJ2-7
size: many
CDR3: CASSPLPGGTDEQYF
DNA: TGTGCCAGCAGCCCTTTACCCGGCGGGACCGACGAGCAGTACTTC

D: TRBD1
V: TRBV4-1
J: TRBJ1-3
size: many
CDR3: CASSQQGARHTIYF
DNA: TGCGCCAGCAGCCAACAGGGGGCACGGCACACCATATATTTT

D: TRBD1
V: TRBV9
J: TRBJ1-2
size: many
CDR3: CASSVNRGANYGYTF
DNA: TGTGCCAGCAGCGTTAACAGGGGAGCTAACTATGGCTACACCTTC

D: -
V: TRBV7-3
J: TRBJ2-1
size: many
CDR3: CASSLIGGREQFF
DNA: TGTGCCAGCAGCTTAATAGGTGGCAGGGAGCAGTTCTTC

D: -
V: TRBV6-2/TRBV6-3
J: TRBJ2-7
size: many
CDR3: CASSFPGQGLSSYEQYF
DNA: TGTGCCAGCAGTTTCCCCGGACAGGGACTATCCTCCTACGAGCAGTACTTC

D: -
V: TRBV6-2/TRBV6-3
J: TRBJ2-7
size: few
CDR3: CASSYSIGEQYF
DNA: TGTGCCAGCAGTTACTCGATCGGCGAGCAGTACTTC

D: -
V: TRBV2
J: TRBJ2-1
size: many
CDR3: CASSEGVGIPYNEQFF
DNA: TGTGCCAGCAGTGAAGGAGTCGGGATCCCCTACAATGAGCAGTTCTTC

D: -
V: TRBV19
J: TRBJ2-2
size: many
CDR3: CASEGTGELFF
DNA: TGTGCCAGTGAGGGAACCGGGGAGCTGTTTTTT

D: -
V: TRBV13
J: TRBJ2-7
size: many
CDR3: CASSRMGEQYF
DNA: TGTGCCAGCAGCCGTATGGGGGAGCAGTACTTC

D: -
V: TRBV12-3/TRBV12-4
J: TRBJ2-5
size: many
CDR3: CASEDSTYQETQYF
DNA: TGTGCCAGCGAAGACAGTACATACCAAGAGACCCAGTACTTC

D: -
V: TRBV19
J: TRBJ2-1
size: many
CDR3: CASNQGSSYNEQFF
DNA: TGTGCCAGTAATCAGGGGTCATCCTACAATGAGCAGTTCTTC

D: -
V: TRBV9
J: TRBJ2-3
size: many
CDR3: CASSVEGFTDTQYF
DNA: TGTGCCAGCAGCGTAGAAGGGTTCACAGATACGCAGTATTTT

D: TRBD2
V: TRBV7-9
J: TRBJ2-1
size: many
CDR3: CASTPPLAGNNEQFF
DNA: TGTGCCAGCACCCCCCCACTAGCGGGAAACAATGAGCAGTTCTTC

D: -
V: TRBV4-2
J: TRBJ1-5
size: many
CDR3: CASSHLGGGDQPQHF
DNA: TGTGCCAGCAGCCACCTGGGGGGGGGAGATCAGCCCCAGCATTTT

D: TRBD1
V: TRBV12-3/TRBV12-4
J: TRBJ1-1
size: few
CDR3: CASSGTGGTEAFF
DNA: TGTGCCAGCAGTGGGACAGGGGGCACTGAAGCTTTCTTT

D: -
V: TRBV4-3
J: TRBJ2-2
size: many
CDR3: CASSVGEGTGELFF
DNA: TGCGCCAGCAGTGTGGGGGAAGGTACCGGGGAGCTGTTTTTT

D: TRBD2
V: TRBV7-2
J: TRBJ2-2
size: many
CDR3: CASNGLAGPHSTGELFF
DNA: TGTGCCAGCAACGGACTAGCGGGACCCCATTCCACCGGGGAGCTGTTTTTT

D: TRBD2
V: TRBV5-8
J: TRBJ2-3
size: many
CDR3: CASSSSGGPERTDTQYF
DNA: TGTGCCAGCAGCTCCTCGGGAGGGCCCGAACGCACAGATACGCAGTATTTT

D: TRBD1
V: TRBV7-9
J: TRBJ1-2
size: many
CDR3: CASSLAGGLDGYTF
DNA: TGTGCCAGCAGCTTAGCAGGGGGCTTGGATGGCTACACCTTC

D: -
V: TRBV4-3
J: TRBJ1-1
size: many
CDR3: CASSSREGTEAFF
DNA: TGCGCCAGCAGCTCCCGGGAGGGGACTGAAGCTTTCTTT

D: -
V: TRBV29-1
J: TRBJ1-1
size: many
CDR3: CSALGGNTEAFF
DNA: TGCAGCGCTCTGGGGGGGAACACTGAAGCTTTCTTT

D: -
V: TRBV4-3
J: TRBJ2-1
size: many
CDR3: CASSLGDYNEQFF
DNA: TGCGCCAGCAGCCTGGGGGATTACAATGAGCAGTTCTTC

D: -
V: TRBV20-1
J: TRBJ2-5
size: many
CDR3: CSARDGGRGEETQYF
DNA: TGCAGTGCTAGAGACGGGGGCAGGGGCGAAGAGACCCAGTACTTC

D: -
V: TRBV5-6
J: TRBJ2-7
size: -
CDR3: CASSFASYEQYF
DNA: TGTGCCAGCAGCTTCGCCTCCTACGAGCAGTACTTC

D: TRBD1
V: TRBV7-9
J: TRBJ1-1
size: few
CDR3: CASSLTGGRRNTEAFF
DNA: TGTGCCAGCAGCTTAACAGGGGGCCGGAGGAACACTGAAGCTTTCTTT

D: -
V: TRBV4-1
J: TRBJ2-5
size: many
CDR3: CASSQVETPQETQYF
DNA: TGCGCCAGCAGCCAAGTCGAGACACCACAAGAGACCCAGTACTTC

D: TRBD2
V: TRBV5-1
J: TRBJ2-3
size: many
CDR3: CASRGTSGGTDTQYF
DNA: TGCGCCAGCAGAGGGACTAGCGGGGGGACGGATACGCAGTATTTT

D: -
V: TRBV7-9
J: TRBJ1-5
size: many
CDR3: CASSLFSQPQHF
DNA: TGTGCCAGCAGCTTATTCTCTCAGCCCCAGCATTTT

D: -
V: TRBV12-3/TRBV12-4
J: TRBJ1-1
size: many
CDR3: CASSLGLYNTEAFF
DNA: TGTGCCAGCAGTTTAGGACTTTATAACACTGAAGCTTTCTTT

D: TRBD2
V: TRBV4-3
J: TRBJ2-3
size: many
CDR3: CASSQESRAGGTDTQYF
DNA: TGCGCCAGCAGCCAAGAGAGCAGAGCGGGGGGCACAGATACGCAGTATTTT

D: -
V: TRBV29-1
J: TRBJ1-1
size: many
CDR3: CSVAGDTEAFF
DNA: TGCAGCGTTGCAGGGGACACTGAAGCTTTCTTT

D: -
V: TRBV9
J: TRBJ1-2
size: many
CDR3: CASSATLEGLYTF
DNA: TGTGCCAGCAGCGCCACCCTAGAGGGGTTATACACCTTC

D: TRBD1
V: TRBV19
J: TRBJ2-2
size: many
CDR3: CASSRDRGTTGELFF
DNA: TGTGCCAGTAGTAGAGACAGGGGGACCACCGGGGAGCTGTTTTTT

D: -
V: TRBV2
J: TRBJ1-1
size: medium-sized
CDR3: CASSVTNTEAFF
DNA: TGTGCCAGCAGTGTCACAAACACTGAAGCTTTCTTT

D: TRBD2
V: TRBV12-3/TRBV12-4
J: TRBJ2-1
size: -
CDR3: CASCVGLAGGQSSYNEQFF
DNA: TGTGCCAGCTGTGTAGGACTAGCGGGGGGACAGAGCTCCTACAATGAGCAGTTCTTC

D: TRBD1
V: TRBV20-1
J: TRBJ2-3
size: many
CDR3: CSANDRDLSTDTQYF
DNA: TGCAGTGCTAACGACAGGGACCTCAGCACAGATACGCAGTATTTT

D: TRBD2
V: TRBV27
J: TRBJ2-1
size: many
CDR3: CASSRGGDPASSYNEQFF
DNA: TGTGCCAGCAGTCGGGGAGGGGACCCCGCAAGCTCCTACAATGAGCAGTTCTTC

D: -
V: TRBV4-1
J: TRBJ2-1
size: many
CDR3: CASSFEGTMSYNEQFF
DNA: TGCGCCAGCAGCTTTGAGGGCACGATGTCCTACAATGAGCAGTTCTTC

D: -
V: TRBV6-2/TRBV6-3
J: TRBJ1-3
size: many
CDR3: CASSYGATGNTIYF
DNA: TGTGCCAGCAGTTACGGAGCAACTGGAAACACCATATATTTT